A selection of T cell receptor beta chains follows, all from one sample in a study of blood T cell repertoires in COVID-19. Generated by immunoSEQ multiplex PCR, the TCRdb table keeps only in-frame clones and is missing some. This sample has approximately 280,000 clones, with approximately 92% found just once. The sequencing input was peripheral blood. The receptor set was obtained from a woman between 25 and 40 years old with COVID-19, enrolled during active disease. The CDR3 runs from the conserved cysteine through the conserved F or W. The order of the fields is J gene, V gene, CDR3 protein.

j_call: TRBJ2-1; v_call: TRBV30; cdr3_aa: CAWTPWGLAGDVGEQFF
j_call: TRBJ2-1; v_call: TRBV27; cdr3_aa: CASSLASGSGSNEQFF
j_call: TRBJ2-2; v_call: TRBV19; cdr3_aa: CATRSSGGGELFF
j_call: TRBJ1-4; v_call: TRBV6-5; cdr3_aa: CASAQGPGSEKLFF
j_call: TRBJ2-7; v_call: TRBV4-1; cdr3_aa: CASSQEDAGAYEQYF
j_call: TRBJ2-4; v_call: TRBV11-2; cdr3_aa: CASSSSENIQYF
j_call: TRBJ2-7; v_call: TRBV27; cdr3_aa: CASSLSTAGGPQVQYF
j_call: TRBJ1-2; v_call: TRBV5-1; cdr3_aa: CASSPGDRGNYGYTF
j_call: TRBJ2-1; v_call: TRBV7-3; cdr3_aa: CASSSTGGAYNEQFF
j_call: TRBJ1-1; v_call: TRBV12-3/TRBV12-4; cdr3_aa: CASSFQGNTEAFF
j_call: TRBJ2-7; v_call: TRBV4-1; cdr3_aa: CASSQVQVLAYEQYF
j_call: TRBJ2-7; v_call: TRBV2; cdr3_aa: CASTRDSPSEQYF
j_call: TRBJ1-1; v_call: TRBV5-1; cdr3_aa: CASSQGQGLEAFF
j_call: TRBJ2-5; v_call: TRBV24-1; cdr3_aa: CATSDFGQGVQETQYF
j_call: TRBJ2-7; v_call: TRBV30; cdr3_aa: CAWSPGYEQYF
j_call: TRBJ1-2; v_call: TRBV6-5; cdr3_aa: CASRMDRRYGYTF
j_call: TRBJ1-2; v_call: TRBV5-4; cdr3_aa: CASSLGDRGTYGYTF
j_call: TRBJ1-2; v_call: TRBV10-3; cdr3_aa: CAIRETGVYGYTF
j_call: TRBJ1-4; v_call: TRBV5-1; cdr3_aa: CASSAGTGDEKLFF
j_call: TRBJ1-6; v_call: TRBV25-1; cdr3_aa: CASSAHRGPGDSPLHF
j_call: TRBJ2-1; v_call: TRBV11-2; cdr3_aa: CASSLLGSGSYNEQFF
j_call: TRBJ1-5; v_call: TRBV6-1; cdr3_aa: CASSEGQFLYNQPQHF
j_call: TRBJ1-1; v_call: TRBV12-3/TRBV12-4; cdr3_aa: CASTFTGDTEAFF
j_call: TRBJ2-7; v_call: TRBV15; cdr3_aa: CATSRDRGTSDSYEQYF
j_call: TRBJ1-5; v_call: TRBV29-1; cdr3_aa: CSVVERGNQPQHF
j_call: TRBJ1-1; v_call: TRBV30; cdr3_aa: CAQTGQGDTEAFF
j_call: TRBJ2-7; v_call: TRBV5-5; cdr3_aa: CASSLELQDRDHEQYF
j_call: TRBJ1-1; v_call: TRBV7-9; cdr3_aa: CASSPTGGITEAFF
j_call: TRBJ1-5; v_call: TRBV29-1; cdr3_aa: CSVSPGQGDNQPQHF
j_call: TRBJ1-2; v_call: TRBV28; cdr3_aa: CASHGGPPGYTF
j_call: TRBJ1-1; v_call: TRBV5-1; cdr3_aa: CASSFGGTGVRYTEAFF
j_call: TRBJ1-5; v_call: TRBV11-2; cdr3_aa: CASSLGTGIQPQHF
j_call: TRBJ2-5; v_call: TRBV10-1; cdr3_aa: CASSGTSGTETQYF
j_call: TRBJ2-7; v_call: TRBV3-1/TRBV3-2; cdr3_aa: CASRHGPGEQYF
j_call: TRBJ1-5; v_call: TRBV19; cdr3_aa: CASSREGSYSNQPQHF
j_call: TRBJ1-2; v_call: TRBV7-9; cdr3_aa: CASSAGQGIWGYTF
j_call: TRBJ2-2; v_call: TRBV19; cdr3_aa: CASSFSTGGTGELFF
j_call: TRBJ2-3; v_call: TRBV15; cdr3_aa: CATSSPAGGQGADTQYF
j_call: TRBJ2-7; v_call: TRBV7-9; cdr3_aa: CASSSRGYEQYF